These 2 T cell receptor beta chains originate from one sample sequenced in a study of T-cell reconstitution after alpha-beta-depleted transplantation in children. Unique molecular identifiers were built into the TCRbeta library. TCRdb analysed the PCR reads with MiXCR anew, one entry per CDR3 protein. The table has fewer than 750,000 distinct CDR3 sequences, about 23% seen once; the top ten hold 13% to 15%. The specimen was PBMCs, mostly from graft donor cells, collected 360 days after TCRalphabeta/CD19-depleted stem cell transplant. Source of these receptors: a boy in the first two years of life who had a stem cell transplant for acute myeloid leukemia, so the T cells may come from the graft donor.

The V call is TRBV5-1, the J call TRBJ1-2; 7 bases align to TRBD1. This CDR3 is 15 amino acids long. With 4 bases clipped from V and 0 bases from J, the junction kept 6 bases outside the gene matches. The V gene's germline CDR1 is SGHRS and CDR2 YFSETQ. The CDR3 loop reads CASSPGTESNYGYTF. The CDR3 DNA reads TGCGCCAGCAGCCCTGGGACAGAGTCTAACTATGGCTACACCTTC.

This clonotype appeared a few times. The rearrangement links TRBV20-1 to TRBJ1-3; D ambiguous. The CDR3 totals 14 residues. Germline values: CDR1 DFQATT, CDR2 SNEGSKA (reference sequence). Trimming pared 5 bases from V and 0 bases from J, leaving 11 bases between. In DNA form, the CDR3 reads TGCAGTGCTCGGGCAACCCACTCTGGAAACACCATATATTTT. Translated, it gives CSARATHSGNTIYF.